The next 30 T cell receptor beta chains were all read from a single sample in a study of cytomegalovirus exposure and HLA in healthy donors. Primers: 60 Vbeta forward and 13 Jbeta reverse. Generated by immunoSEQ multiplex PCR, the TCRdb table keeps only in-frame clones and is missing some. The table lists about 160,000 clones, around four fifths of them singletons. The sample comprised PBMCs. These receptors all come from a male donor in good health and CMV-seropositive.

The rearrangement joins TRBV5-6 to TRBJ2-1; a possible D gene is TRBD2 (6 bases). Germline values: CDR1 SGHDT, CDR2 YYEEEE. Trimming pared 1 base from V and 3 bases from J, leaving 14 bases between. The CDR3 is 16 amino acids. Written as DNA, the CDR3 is TGTGCCAGCAGCTTGAACAAGGTGGGGGGCTACAATGAGCAGTTCTTC. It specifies CASSLNKVGGYNEQFF.

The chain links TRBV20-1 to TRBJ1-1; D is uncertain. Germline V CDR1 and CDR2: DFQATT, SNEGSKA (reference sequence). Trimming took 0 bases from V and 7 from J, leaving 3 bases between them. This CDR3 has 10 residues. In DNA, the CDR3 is TGCAGTGCTAGAGATAGTGAAGCTTTCTTT. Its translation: CSARDSEAFF.

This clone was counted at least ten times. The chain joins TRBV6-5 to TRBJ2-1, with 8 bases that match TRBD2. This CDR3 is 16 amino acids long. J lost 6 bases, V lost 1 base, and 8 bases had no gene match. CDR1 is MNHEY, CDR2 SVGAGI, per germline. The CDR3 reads CASSYYTGTRTNEQFF. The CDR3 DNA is TGTGCCAGCAGTTACTATACCGGGACTAGAACCAATGAGCAGTTCTTC.

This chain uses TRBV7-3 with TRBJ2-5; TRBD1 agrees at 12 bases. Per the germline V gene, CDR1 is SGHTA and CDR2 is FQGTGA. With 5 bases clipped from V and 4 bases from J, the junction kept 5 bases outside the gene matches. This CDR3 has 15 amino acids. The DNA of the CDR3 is TGTGCCAGCAGCATCGGGACAGGGGGCACAGAGACCCAGTACTTC. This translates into CASSIGTGGTETQYF. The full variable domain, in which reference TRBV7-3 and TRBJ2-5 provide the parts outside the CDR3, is GAGVSQTPSNKVTEKGKYVELRCDPISGHTALYWYRQSLGQGPEFLIYFQGTGAADDSGLPNDRFFAVRPEGSVSTLKIQRTERGDSAVYLCASSIGTGGTETQYFGPGTRLLVL.

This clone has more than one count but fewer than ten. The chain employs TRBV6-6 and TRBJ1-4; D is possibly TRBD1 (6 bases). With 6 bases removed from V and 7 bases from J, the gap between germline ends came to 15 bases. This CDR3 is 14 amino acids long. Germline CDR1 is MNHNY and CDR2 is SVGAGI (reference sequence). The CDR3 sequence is CASRLEQGREKLFF. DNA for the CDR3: TGTGCCAGCAGGCTCGAACAGGGCCGTGAAAAACTGTTTTTT.

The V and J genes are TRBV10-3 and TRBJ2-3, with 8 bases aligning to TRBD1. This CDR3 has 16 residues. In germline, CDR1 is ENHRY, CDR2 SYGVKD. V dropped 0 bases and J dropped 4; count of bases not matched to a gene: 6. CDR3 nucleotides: TGTGCCATCAGTGAGTCGCCCGGCAGGGGGCCAGATACGCAGTATTTT. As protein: CAISESPGRGPDTQYF.

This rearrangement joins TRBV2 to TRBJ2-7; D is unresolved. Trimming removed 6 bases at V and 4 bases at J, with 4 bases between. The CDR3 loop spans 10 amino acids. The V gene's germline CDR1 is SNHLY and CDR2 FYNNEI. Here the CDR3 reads CASRLYEQYF. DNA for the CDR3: TGTGCCAGCAGATTATACGAGCAGTACTTC.

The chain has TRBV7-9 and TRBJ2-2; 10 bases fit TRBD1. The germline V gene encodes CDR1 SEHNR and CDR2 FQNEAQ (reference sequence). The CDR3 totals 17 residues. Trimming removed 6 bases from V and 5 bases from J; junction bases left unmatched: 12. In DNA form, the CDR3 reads TGTGCCAGCAGACAAACAGAAGGACAGGGGGGGACCGGGGAGCTGTTTTTT. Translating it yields CASRQTEGQGGTGELFF.

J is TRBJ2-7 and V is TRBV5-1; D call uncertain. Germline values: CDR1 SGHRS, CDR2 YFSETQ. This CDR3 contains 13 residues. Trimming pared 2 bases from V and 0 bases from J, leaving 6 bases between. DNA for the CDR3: TGCGCCAGCAGCTTAAGCCCCTCCTACGAGCAGTACTTC. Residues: CASSLSPSYEQYF.

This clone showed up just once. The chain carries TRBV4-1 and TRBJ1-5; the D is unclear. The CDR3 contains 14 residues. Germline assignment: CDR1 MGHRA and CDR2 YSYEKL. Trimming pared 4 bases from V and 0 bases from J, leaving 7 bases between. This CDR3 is CASSPGNSNQPQHF. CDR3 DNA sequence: TGCGCCAGCAGCCCGGGGAATAGCAATCAGCCCCAGCATTTT.

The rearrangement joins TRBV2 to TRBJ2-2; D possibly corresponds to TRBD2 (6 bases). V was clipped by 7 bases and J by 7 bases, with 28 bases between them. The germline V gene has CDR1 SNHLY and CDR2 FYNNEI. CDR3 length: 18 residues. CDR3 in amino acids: CASTLLGGAGSFRGELFF. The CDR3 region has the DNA TGTGCCAGCACCTTACTAGGAGGGGCAGGGAGTTTCCGCGGGGAGCTGTTTTTT.

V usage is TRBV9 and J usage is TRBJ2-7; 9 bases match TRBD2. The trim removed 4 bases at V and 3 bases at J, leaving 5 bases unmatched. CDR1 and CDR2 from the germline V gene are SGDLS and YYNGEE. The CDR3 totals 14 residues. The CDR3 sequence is CASSFSGGIYEQYF. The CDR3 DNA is TGTGCCAGCAGCTTTAGCGGGGGTATCTACGAGCAGTACTTC.

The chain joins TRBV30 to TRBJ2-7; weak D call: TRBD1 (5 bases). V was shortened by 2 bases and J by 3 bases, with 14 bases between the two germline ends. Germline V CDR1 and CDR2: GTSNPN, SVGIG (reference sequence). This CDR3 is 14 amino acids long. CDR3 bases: TGTGCCTGGAGTTTGGGGCCTACGTTCTACGAGCAGTACTTC. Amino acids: CAWSLGPTFYEQYF.

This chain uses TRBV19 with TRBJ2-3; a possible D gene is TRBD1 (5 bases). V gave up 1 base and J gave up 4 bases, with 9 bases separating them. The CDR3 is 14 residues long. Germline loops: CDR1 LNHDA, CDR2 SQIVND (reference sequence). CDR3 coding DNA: TGTGCCAGTAGTATAGGTAAAGGGGCAGATACGCAGTATTTT. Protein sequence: CASSIGKGADTQYF.

CDR3 DNA: TGTGCCAGCAGTTGGGACAGCTCTGGAAACACCATATATTTT. Its translation is CASSWDSSGNTIYF. The chain couples TRBV6-1 to TRBJ1-3, with 7 nucleotides matching TRBD1. V dropped 5 bases and J dropped 0; count of bases not matched to a gene: 1. CDR3 length equals 14 residues. CDR1 is MNHNS and CDR2 is SASEGT in the germline V gene.

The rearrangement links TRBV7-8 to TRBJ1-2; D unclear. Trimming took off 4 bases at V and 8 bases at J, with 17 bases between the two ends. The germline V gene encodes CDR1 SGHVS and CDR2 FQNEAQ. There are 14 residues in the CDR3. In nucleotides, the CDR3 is TGTGCCAGCAGCTACCCCCGGGAGGGTTACGGCTACACCTTC. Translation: CASSYPREGYGYTF. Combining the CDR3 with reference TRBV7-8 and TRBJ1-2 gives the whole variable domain GAGVSQSPRYKVAKRGQDVALRCDPISGHVSLFWYQQALGQGPEFLTYFQNEAQLDKSGLPSDRFFAERPEGSVSTLKIQRTQQEDSAVYLCASSYPREGYGYTFGSGTRLTVV.

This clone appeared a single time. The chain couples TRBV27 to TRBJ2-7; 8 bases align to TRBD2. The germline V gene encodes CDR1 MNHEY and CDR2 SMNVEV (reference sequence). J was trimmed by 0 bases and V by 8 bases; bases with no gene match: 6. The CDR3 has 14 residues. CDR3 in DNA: TGTGCCAGCCATAGCGGGACCCGCTCCTACGAGCAGTACTTC. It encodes CASHSGTRSYEQYF.

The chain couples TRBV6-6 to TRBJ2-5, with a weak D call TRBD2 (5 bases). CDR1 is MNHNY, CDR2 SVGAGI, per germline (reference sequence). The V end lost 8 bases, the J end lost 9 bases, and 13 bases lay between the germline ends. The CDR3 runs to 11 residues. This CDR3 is CASGQAGAQYF. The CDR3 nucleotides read TGTGCCAGCGGTCAGGCGGGTGCCCAGTACTTC.

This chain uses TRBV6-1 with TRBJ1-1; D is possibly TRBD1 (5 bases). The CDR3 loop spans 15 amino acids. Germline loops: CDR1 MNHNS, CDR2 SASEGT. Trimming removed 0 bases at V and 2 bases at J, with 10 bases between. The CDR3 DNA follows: TGTGCCAGCAGTGAAGCGAGCGGGGCTAACACTGAAGCTTTCTTT. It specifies CASSEASGANTEAFF.

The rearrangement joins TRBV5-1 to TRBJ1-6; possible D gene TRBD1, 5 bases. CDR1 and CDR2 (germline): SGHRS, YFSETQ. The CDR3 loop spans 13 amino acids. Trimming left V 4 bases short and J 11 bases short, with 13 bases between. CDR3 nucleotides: TGCGCCAGCAGCACGGAAGGGGTAGCACCCCTCCACTTT. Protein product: CASSTEGVAPLHF. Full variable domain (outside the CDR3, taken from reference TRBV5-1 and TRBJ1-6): KAGVTQTPRYLIKTRGQQVTLSCSPISGHRSVSWYQQTPGQGLQFLFEYFSETQRNKGNFPGRFSGRQFSNSRSEMNVSTLELGDSALYLCASSTEGVAPLHFGNGTRLTVT.

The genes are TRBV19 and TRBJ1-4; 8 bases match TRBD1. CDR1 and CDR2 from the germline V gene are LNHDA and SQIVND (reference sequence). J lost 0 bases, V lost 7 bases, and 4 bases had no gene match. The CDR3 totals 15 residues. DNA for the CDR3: TGTGCCAGTATGGGGACAGGCTCAACTAATGAAAAACTGTTTTTT. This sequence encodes CASMGTGSTNEKLFF.

In nucleotides, the CDR3 is TGCAGCGCCGGACAGGGGGCAAACTATGGCTACACCTTC. Its translation is CSAGQGANYGYTF. The rearrangement uses TRBV29-1 and TRBJ1-2; 11 bases fit TRBD1. Per the germline V gene, CDR1 is SQVTM and CDR2 is ANQGSEA. The CDR3 is 13 residues long. The ends lost 7 bases at V and 2 bases at J; junction bases unmatched: 3.

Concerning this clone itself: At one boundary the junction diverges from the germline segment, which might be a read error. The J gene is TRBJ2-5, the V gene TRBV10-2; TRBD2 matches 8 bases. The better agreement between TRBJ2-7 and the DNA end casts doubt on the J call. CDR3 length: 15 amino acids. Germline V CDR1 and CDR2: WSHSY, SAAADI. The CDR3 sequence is CAGSEIGGASHEQYF. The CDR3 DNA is TGCGCCGGCAGTGAGATCGGGGGGGCCTCCCACGAGCAGTACTTC.

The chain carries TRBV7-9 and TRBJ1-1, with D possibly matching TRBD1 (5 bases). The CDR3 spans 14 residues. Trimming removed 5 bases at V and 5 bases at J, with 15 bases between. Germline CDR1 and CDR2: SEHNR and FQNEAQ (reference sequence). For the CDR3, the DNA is TGTGCCAGCAGCCCGACAGAGACTTATACTGAAGCTTTCTTT. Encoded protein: CASSPTETYTEAFF. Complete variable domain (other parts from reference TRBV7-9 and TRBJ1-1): DTGVSQNPRHKITKRGQNVTFRCDPISEHNRLYWYRQTLGQGPEFLTYFQNEAQLEKSRLLSDRFSAERPKGSFSTLEIQRTEQGDSAMYLCASSPTETYTEAFFGQGTRLTVV.

CDR3 nucleotide sequence: TGTGCCATCCGCCCTGGACAGGGCTACGAGCAGTACTTC. The encoded protein is CAIRPGQGYEQYF. The rearrangement links TRBV10-3 to TRBJ2-7; 8 positions agree with TRBD1. This CDR3 contains 13 residues. Germline lookup yields CDR1 ENHRY and CDR2 SYGVKD. Trimming took 8 bases from V and 3 from J; bases not matched to a gene: 6.

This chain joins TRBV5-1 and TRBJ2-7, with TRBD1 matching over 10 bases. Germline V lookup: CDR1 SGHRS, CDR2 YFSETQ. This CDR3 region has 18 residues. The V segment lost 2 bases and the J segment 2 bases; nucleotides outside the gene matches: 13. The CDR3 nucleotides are TGCGCCAGCAGCTTCCGATTGGGACAGGGGTCCTCGGCCTACGAGCAGTACTTC. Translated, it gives CASSFRLGQGSSAYEQYF.

In DNA, the CDR3 is TGTGCCAGCAGCGTAGTTCCCGACGCGCAGGTCCCAGCTTTCTTT. Its translation is CASSVVPDAQVPAFF. V usage is TRBV9 and J usage is TRBJ1-1, with unresolved D. The CDR3 consists of 15 residues. The germline V gene encodes CDR1 SGDLS and CDR2 YYNGEE. Between the trimmed V and J ends, which lost 0 bases and 10 bases, there was a span of 19 bases.

CDR3 coding DNA: TGTGCCAGCACCCTCGCCCCGGGGGTCGGGGAGCTGTTTTTT. Encoded protein: CASTLAPGVGELFF. The genes are TRBV7-9 and TRBJ2-2; a weak D match, TRBD2 (6 bases). This CDR3 region has 14 residues. CDR1 and CDR2 from the germline V gene are SEHNR and FQNEAQ (reference sequence). V dropped 7 bases and J dropped 7 bases, with 16 bases sitting between them.

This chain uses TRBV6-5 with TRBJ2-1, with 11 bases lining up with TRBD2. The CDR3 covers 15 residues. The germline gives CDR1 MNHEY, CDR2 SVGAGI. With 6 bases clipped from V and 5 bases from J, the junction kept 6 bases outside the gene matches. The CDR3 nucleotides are TGTGCCAGCAGCCGCGGGACTAGCGGTAACAATGAGCAGTTCTTC. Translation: CASSRGTSGNNEQFF.

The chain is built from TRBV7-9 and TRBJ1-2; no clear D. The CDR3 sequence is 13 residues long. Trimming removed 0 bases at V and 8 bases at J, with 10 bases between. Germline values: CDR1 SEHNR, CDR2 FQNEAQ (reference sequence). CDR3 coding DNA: TGTGCCAGCAGCTTAGCCCAGATCAAGGGCTACACCTTC. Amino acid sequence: CASSLAQIKGYTF. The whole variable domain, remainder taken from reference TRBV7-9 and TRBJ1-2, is DTGVSQNPRHKITKRGQNVTFRCDPISEHNRLYWYRQTLGQGPEFLTYFQNEAQLEKSRLLSDRFSAERPKGSFSTLEIQRTEQGDSAMYLCASSLAQIKGYTFGSGTRLTVV.